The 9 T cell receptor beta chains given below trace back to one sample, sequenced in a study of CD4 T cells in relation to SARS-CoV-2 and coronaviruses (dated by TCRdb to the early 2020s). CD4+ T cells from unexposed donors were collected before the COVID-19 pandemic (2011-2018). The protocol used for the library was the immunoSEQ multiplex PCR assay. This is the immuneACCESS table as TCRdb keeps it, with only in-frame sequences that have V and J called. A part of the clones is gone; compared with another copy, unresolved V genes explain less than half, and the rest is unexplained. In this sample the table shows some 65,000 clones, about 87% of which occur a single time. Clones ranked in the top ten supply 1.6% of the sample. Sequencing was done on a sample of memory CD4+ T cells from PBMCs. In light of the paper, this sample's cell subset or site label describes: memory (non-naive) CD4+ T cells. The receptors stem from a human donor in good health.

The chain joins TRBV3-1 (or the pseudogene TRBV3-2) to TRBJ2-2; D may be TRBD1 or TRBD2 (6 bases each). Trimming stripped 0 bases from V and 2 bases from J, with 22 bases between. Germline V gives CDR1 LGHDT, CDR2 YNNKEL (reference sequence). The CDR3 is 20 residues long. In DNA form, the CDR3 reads TGTGCCAGCAGCCAAGAAGGCGGATCCGGGGGCTCAACCAACACCGGGGAGCTGTTTTTT. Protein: CASSQEGGSGGSTNTGELFF.

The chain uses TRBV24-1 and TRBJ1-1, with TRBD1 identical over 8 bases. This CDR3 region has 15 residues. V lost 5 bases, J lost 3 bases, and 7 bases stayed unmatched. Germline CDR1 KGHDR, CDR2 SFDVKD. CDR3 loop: CATSAAGGAHTEAFF. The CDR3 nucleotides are TGTGCCACCAGTGCTGCAGGGGGCGCGCACACTGAAGCTTTCTTT.

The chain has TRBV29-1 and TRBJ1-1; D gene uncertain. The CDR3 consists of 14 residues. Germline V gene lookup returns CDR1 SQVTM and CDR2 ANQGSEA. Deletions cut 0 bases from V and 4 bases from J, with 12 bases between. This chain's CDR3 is CSVEEAGFRTEAFF. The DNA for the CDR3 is TGCAGCGTTGAAGAAGCGGGGTTTCGCACTGAAGCTTTCTTT.

The CDR3 spells CAWSVEPSNTGELFF. The CDR3 nucleotides read TGTGCCTGGAGTGTAGAGCCCTCGAACACCGGGGAGCTGTTTTTT. The V and J genes are TRBV30 and TRBJ2-2, with D unresolved. V lost 0 bases and J 0 bases, leaving 8 bases between the germline ends. The length of the CDR3 is 15 residues. In germline, CDR1 is GTSNPN, CDR2 SVGIG (reference sequence).

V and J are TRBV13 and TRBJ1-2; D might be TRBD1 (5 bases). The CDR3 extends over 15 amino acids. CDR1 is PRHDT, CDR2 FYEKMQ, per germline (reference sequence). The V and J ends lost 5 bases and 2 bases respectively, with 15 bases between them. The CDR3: CASSTRSWGNYGYTF. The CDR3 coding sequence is TGTGCCAGCAGCACAAGGTCTTGGGGCAACTATGGCTACACCTTC.

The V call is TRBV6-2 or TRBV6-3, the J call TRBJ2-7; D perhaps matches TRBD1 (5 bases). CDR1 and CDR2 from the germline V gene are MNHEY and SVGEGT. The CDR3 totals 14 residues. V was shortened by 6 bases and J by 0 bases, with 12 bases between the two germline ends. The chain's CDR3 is CASSIAGYSYEQYF. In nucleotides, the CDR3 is TGTGCCAGCAGCATAGCAGGGTACTCCTACGAGCAGTACTTC.

In DNA, the CDR3 is TGTGCCACCAGCAGAGATAGGGGAGGGAACTATGGCTACACCTTC. Translation: CATSRDRGGNYGYTF. This sequence joins TRBV15 and TRBJ1-2, with D possibly TRBD1 on 5 matching bases. V was cut by 0 bases and J by 2 bases, with 10 bases left in between. The CDR3 is 15 residues long. Germline lookup yields CDR1 LNHNV and CDR2 YYDKDF (reference sequence).

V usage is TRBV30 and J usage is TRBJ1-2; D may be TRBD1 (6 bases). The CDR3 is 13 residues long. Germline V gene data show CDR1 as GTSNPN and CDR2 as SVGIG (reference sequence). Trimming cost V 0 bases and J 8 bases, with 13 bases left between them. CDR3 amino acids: CAWSVPQGGGYTF. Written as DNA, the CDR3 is TGTGCCTGGAGTGTACCCCAAGGGGGGGGCTACACCTTC.

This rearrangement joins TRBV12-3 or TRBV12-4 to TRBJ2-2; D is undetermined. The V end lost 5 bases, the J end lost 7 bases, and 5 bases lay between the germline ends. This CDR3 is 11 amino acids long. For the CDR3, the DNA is TGTGCCAGCAGTGCGTACGGGGAGCTGTTTTTT. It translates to CASSAYGELFF.